This TCR beta chain was captured in a study of blood T cell repertoires in COVID-19. Study-level background: Nucleic acid was either cDNA or gDNA, and it came from T cells, B-cell-depleted T cells, or PBMCs.

Clones were read by immunoSEQ multiplex PCR, and TCRdb kept only the in-frame ones, dropping some. The sample gives under 450,000 clones, under 85% of which show up once; less than 6% is in the top ten. This CDR3 is built from 14 residues. In germline, CDR1 is LGHDT, CDR2 YNNKEL (reference sequence). The V end was cut by 4 bases, the J end by 2 bases, with 11 bases between. Which cohort a participant joined came from the clinical history participants gave. Among Cohort 3 donors, those recovered had two negative PCRs, clearance, or symptom resolution. The TCR originated in a woman in her fifties or sixties who had recovered from COVID-19. The V gene is TRBV3-1 (or the pseudogene TRBV3-2), the J gene TRBJ1-1; D ambiguous. Sequencing was carried out using PBMCs or T cells enriched from blood (not recorded which). CDR3 amino acids: CASSRTDINTEAFF. CDR3 DNA: TGTGCCAGCAGCCGCACAGACATTAACACTGAAGCTTTCTTT.